This record covers a single T cell receptor (beta chain). What it binds is not known. The data derive from a study of STAT5B mutations in CD4+ large granular lymphocyte leukemia. On the study more broadly: Among healthy donors, a particular HLA allele went with more CDR3 'QG' motifs.

Controls came from buffy coats of healthy blood donors. Germline CDR1 is MNHEY and CDR2 is SVGAGI. The V gene lost 5 bases and the J gene lost 1 base, with 14 bases spanning the gap. CDR3 length: 15 residues. General study results and limits: TRBV06-family usage was enriched in top patient clones (8/27) versus controls (2/35).

As originally analysed: Lowest detectable productive clonotype frequency was 2.59 x 10-5. The table came from immunoSEQ multiplex PCR; TCRdb's copy has only in-frame clones and leaves some out. V, J and clone size are taken as reported in that table, and D and trimming were inferred from the DNA itself. The table has tens of thousands of clones, approximately 79% seen once. The V call is TRBV6-5, the J call TRBJ1-2; tentatively, D is TRBD1 (5 bases). Sequenced: CD4+ T cells from blood buffy coats. The clonotype was recovered from a human donor in good health. The CDR3 region is CASSPQGSHNYGYTF. The CDR3 region has the DNA TGTGCCAGCAGTCCCCAGGGATCCCATAACTATGGCTACACCTTC.